These 2 T cell receptor beta chains share one sample of origin, sequenced in a study of PD-1 blockade in classical Hodgkin lymphoma. Time point reported: cycle 4 day 1 (C4D1), after five to seven weeks of nivolumab. Every single patient, without exception, relapsed after autologous stem cell transplantation, and brentuximab vedotin exposure varied. Profiled with immunoSEQ multiplex PCR; TCRdb holds only in-frame clones, not every one. This repertoire shows 100,000 or so clones, about 92% found once; its top ten account for roughly 19%. The sequences come from peripheral blood mononuclear cells (PBMCs), collected before the fourth cycle of nivolumab. These receptor sequences come from a human donor with classical Hodgkin lymphoma.

V and J are TRBV10-3 and TRBJ2-1, with D unclear. Per germline, CDR1 ENHRY and CDR2 SYGVKD. The CDR3 loop spans 14 amino acids. Trimming took off 3 bases at V and 3 bases at J, with 9 bases between the two ends. The CDR3 coding sequence is TGTGCCATCAGTGACAAAGGCGGCTACAATGAGCAGTTCTTC. The encoded protein is CAISDKGGYNEQFF.

The gene calls are TRBV5-1 and TRBJ2-2, with no clear D. Trimming stripped 0 bases from V and 8 bases from J, with 14 bases between. This CDR3 has 15 amino acids. Germline lookup yields CDR1 SGHRS and CDR2 YFSETQ. The CDR3 DNA reads TGCGCCAGCAGCTTGGTTGCGCCCAATAATGGGGAGCTGTTTTTT. It encodes CASSLVAPNNGELFF.